Shown below are 22 T cell receptor beta chains from a single sample sequenced in a study of identical twins. TCRdb recomputed calls from the 5' RACE reads with MiXCR, one row per CDR3 protein. The sample contains approximately 500,000 distinct CDR3 sequences, roughly 24% of which appear only once. The same sample was also studied in work on T cells expressing NK-cell markers.

The material sequenced was CD4+ T cells sorted from blood. The receptors come from a woman between 18 and 29 years old in good health.

This sequence joins TRBV6-5 and TRBJ2-3; possibly TRBD1 for D (5 bases). The CDR3 contains 15 residues. The germline V gene has CDR1 MNHEY and CDR2 SVGAGI. Trimming pared 2 bases from V and 2 bases from J, leaving 11 bases between. For the CDR3, the DNA is TGTGCCAGCAGTTACAGGGGCGGACACACAGATACGCAGTATTTT. Protein sequence: CASSYRGGHTDTQYF.

This clonotype was seen many times. This rearrangement joins TRBV7-9 to TRBJ2-2; D unclear. CDR1 and CDR2 (germline): SEHNR, FQNEAQ (reference sequence). This CDR3 spans 12 amino acids. Trimming stripped 3 bases from V and 6 bases from J, with 5 bases between. CDR3 in DNA: TGTGCCAGCAGCTTCACGTCCGGGGAGCTGTTTTTT. It yields the protein CASSFTSGELFF.

The table lists this clonotype with a few counts. This chain joins TRBV7-2 and TRBJ1-2; possible D gene TRBD1, 6 bases. Trimming removed 4 bases at V and 2 bases at J, with 8 bases between. The CDR3 is 13 residues long. Germline-derived CDR1 and CDR2 are SGHTA and FQGNSA. The CDR3 is CASSYTGNYGYTF. The CDR3 DNA reads TGTGCCAGCAGCTATACAGGGAACTATGGCTACACCTTC.

V is TRBV20-1 and J is TRBJ2-1; 11 nucleotides agree with TRBD2. The CDR3 totals 15 residues. Germline values: CDR1 DFQATT, CDR2 SNEGSKA (reference sequence). V dropped 2 bases and J dropped 7; count of bases not matched to a gene: 7. CDR3 DNA: TGCAGTGCTAGACCCTGGCTAGCGGGAGGAAATGAGCAGTTCTTC. As protein: CSARPWLAGGNEQFF.

The rearrangement joins TRBV5-5 to TRBJ2-7; 7 positions match TRBD1. The V segment lost 4 bases and the J segment 4 bases; nucleotides outside the gene matches: 2. The CDR3 runs to 12 residues. Per the germline V gene, CDR1 is SGHKS and CDR2 is YYEKEE (reference sequence). The chain's CDR3 is CASSKDRYEQYF. The CDR3 nucleotides read TGTGCCAGCAGCAAGGACAGGTACGAGCAGTACTTC.

The V call is TRBV6-2 or TRBV6-3, the J call TRBJ2-1; D may be TRBD2 (5 bases). V shed 2 bases and J shed 7 bases, with 15 bases lying between them. CDR3 length: 15 amino acids. Germline V CDR1 and CDR2: MNHEY, SVGEGT. The CDR3 is CASSYGLAIGNEQFF. CDR3 DNA: TGTGCCAGCAGTTACGGGCTAGCTATTGGGAATGAGCAGTTCTTC.

This clonotype was observed a few times. The chain is built from TRBV12-3 or TRBV12-4 and TRBJ1-2; TRBD1 might be the D (6 bases). The CDR3 has 15 amino acids. Trimming stripped 2 bases from V and 4 bases from J, with 14 bases between. The CDR3 sequence is CASSLFVAGAYGYTF. The CDR3 DNA reads as TGTGCCAGCAGTTTATTCGTTGCAGGGGCCTATGGCTACACCTTC.

This chain joins TRBV12-3 or TRBV12-4 and TRBJ2-7; 7 nucleotides align to TRBD1. V shed 6 bases, J shed 4 bases, and the junction held 9 bases outside the gene matches. This CDR3 region has 14 residues. The CDR3 bases are TGTGCCAGCAGCCCGGGACAGTCAATTTACGAGCAGTACTTC. The encoded protein is CASSPGQSIYEQYF.

The V call is TRBV6-2 or TRBV6-3, the J call TRBJ2-5; D is unclear. Trimming removed 7 bases at V and 4 bases at J, with 10 bases between. The germline CDR1 and CDR2 sequences are MNHEY and SVGEGT. The CDR3 loop spans 12 amino acids. The CDR3 sequence is CASTTGGETQYF. In DNA, the CDR3 is TGTGCCAGCACCACGGGTGGAGAGACCCAGTACTTC.

This sequence joins TRBV7-3 and TRBJ2-1; weak D call: TRBD2 (6 bases). CDR3 length: 15 amino acids. Trimming took off 1 base at V and 1 base at J, with 8 bases between the two ends. Germline values: CDR1 SGHTA, CDR2 FQGTGA. CDR3 nucleotide sequence: TGTGCCAGCAGCTTAAACAGCGGGTCCTACAATGAGCAGTTCTTC. Its translation is CASSLNSGSYNEQFF.

This clonotype occurred a few times. The chain carries TRBV12-3 or TRBV12-4 and TRBJ2-1, with 12 bases that match TRBD2. The length of the CDR3 is 17 residues. The V gene end was trimmed by 7 bases and the J gene end by 7 bases; junction bases not matched to a gene: 14. The CDR3 spells CASTAFGTSGLANEQFF. CDR3 bases: TGTGCCAGCACCGCTTTCGGGACTAGCGGGTTAGCGAATGAGCAGTTCTTC.

The chain has TRBV5-1 and TRBJ2-2; TRBD2 is a possible D gene (5 bases). The CDR3 sequence is 13 residues long. Germline CDR1 SGHRS, CDR2 YFSETQ. The V gene lost 3 bases and the J gene lost 7 bases, with 10 bases spanning the gap. CDR3 nucleotide sequence: TGCGCCAGCAGCTCGGTTGAGGGCGGGGAGCTGTTTTTT. It translates to CASSSVEGGELFF.

This clonotype was seen repeatedly, ten times or more. The gene calls are TRBV12-3 or TRBV12-4 and TRBJ2-1; 9 nucleotides align to TRBD1. V shed 8 bases, J shed 7 bases, and the junction held 12 bases outside the gene matches. This CDR3 contains 15 residues. The CDR3 DNA sequence: TGTGCCAGCGGACCCACCGGGACAGGGTATAATGAGCAGTTCTTC. This gives the protein CASGPTGTGYNEQFF.

V and J are TRBV3-1 and TRBJ2-1; D is uncertain. The V and J ends lost 0 bases and 0 bases respectively, with 6 bases between them. The CDR3 extends over 15 amino acids. The germline CDR1 and CDR2 sequences are LGHDT and YNNKEL (reference sequence). The CDR3 coding sequence is TGTGCCAGCAGCCAAGAGTCGTTCTCCTACAATGAGCAGTTCTTC. It codes for CASSQESFSYNEQFF.

This chain connects TRBV11-2 to TRBJ2-3; the match to TRBD2 covers 9 bases. From germline, CDR1 is SGHAT and CDR2 FQNNGV. The CDR3 is made up of 17 amino acids. The J segment lost 4 bases and the V segment lost 1 base, leaving 9 bases of the junction unmatched. CDR3 amino acids: CASSLAAGGPVADTQYF. The CDR3 nucleotides are TGTGCCAGCAGCTTAGCAGCGGGGGGCCCAGTAGCAGATACGCAGTATTTT.

Here the CDR3 reads CASSWAGGSGRSYNEQFF. DNA for the CDR3: TGTGCCAGCAGCTGGGCGGGAGGGTCAGGTCGCTCCTACAATGAGCAGTTCTTC. This chain connects TRBV5-4 to TRBJ2-1; TRBD2 agrees at 9 bases. The CDR3 runs to 18 residues. Germline lookup yields CDR1 SGHNT and CDR2 YYREEE (reference sequence). With V trimmed by 3 bases and J by 0 bases, 10 bases remained unmatched.

This clonotype was seen more than once but under ten times. V gene TRBV20-1 combines with J gene TRBJ2-1, with 14 bases fitting TRBD2. V lost 7 bases, J lost 5 bases, and 7 bases stayed unmatched. This CDR3 comprises 15 residues. Germline V lookup: CDR1 DFQATT, CDR2 SNEGSKA (reference sequence). The CDR3 spells CSVGTSGSLNNEQFF. The DNA for the CDR3 is TGCAGTGTTGGGACTAGCGGGAGCCTAAACAATGAGCAGTTCTTC.

This clonotype was observed many times. This chain uses TRBV10-2 with TRBJ2-7; D might be TRBD2 (5 bases). Trimming removed 7 bases from V and 6 bases from J, with 16 bases in between. The V gene's germline CDR1 is WSHSY and CDR2 SAAADI. The CDR3 loop spans 13 amino acids. The CDR3 region is CASKSGAFSEQYF. The CDR3 DNA reads TGCGCCAGCAAGAGCGGCGCTTTTAGCGAGCAGTACTTC.

V and J are TRBV12-1 and TRBJ2-3; the D call of TRBD2 is as the table states it, not checked on the DNA. TRBV12-1 is given as a pseudogene. The CDR3 is 17 amino acids. CDR3 sequence (DNA): TGTGCCAGGGGTCGTGCGCTCCTCGGGACTTGGAGAGATACGCAGTATTTT. It encodes CARGRALLGTWRDTQYF.

The chain combines TRBV24-1 with TRBJ2-1; 8 bases fit TRBD2. The length of the CDR3 is 15 residues. V shed 10 bases and J 0 bases; nucleotides not matched to a gene: 7. Germline V gene sequence: CDR1 KGHDR, CDR2 SFDVKD. The CDR3 DNA reads as TGTGCCACTGCACGGGGGGGCCCCTCCTACAATGAGCAGTTCTTC. Translated, it gives CATARGGPSYNEQFF.

The CDR3, as DNA: TGTGCCAGCAGCTTTACTAGCGGGAGGCCGCCTCAGTTCTTC. Amino acids: CASSFTSGRPPQFF. This chain connects TRBV7-2 to TRBJ2-1, with 12 bases lining up with TRBD2. J gave up 13 bases and V 3 bases, and 7 bases lay outside the gene matches. This CDR3 is built from 14 residues. Germline assignment: CDR1 SGHTA and CDR2 FQGNSA.

This sequence joins TRBV29-1 and TRBJ1-2; D gene uncertain. This CDR3 has 13 amino acids. From germline, CDR1 is SQVTM and CDR2 ANQGSEA. V dropped 2 bases and J dropped 4 bases, with 11 bases sitting between them. CDR3 sequence (DNA): TGCAGCGTTGAAAACACACGTGGCTATGGCTACACCTTC. Protein: CSVENTRGYGYTF.